These 13 T cell receptor beta chains were sequenced from one sample in a study of blood T cell repertoires in COVID-19. This table comes from immunoSEQ multiplex PCR, and its TCRdb copy is limited to in-frame clones, with some not included. The sample includes 210,000 or so clones, 70% to 90% seen only once; the top ten take about 5%. The sample consisted of peripheral blood. The receptors come from a woman between 40 and 55 years old with acute or convalescent COVID-19.

Here the CDR3 reads CASSGWEEGDTEAFF. Here the CDR3 DNA reads TGTGCCAGCAGCGGCTGGGAAGAGGGGGACACTGAAGCTTTCTTT. The J gene is TRBJ1-1, the V gene TRBV7-8; a weak D match, TRBD1 (6 bases). V was pared by 5 bases and J by 3 bases, with 16 bases between. The CDR3 totals 15 residues. Per the germline V gene, CDR1 is SGHVS and CDR2 is FQNEAQ.

Turning to this clone: At one boundary the junction diverges from the germline segment, which might be a read error. The chain employs TRBV3-1 (or the pseudogene TRBV3-2) and TRBJ1-2; D gene ambiguous. The CDR3 contains 11 residues. Germline CDR1 and CDR2: LGHDT and YNNKEL (reference sequence). CDR3 amino acids: CASSQDRISSF. CDR3 sequence (DNA): TGTGCCAGCAGCCAAGATCGGATTAGCTCTTTC.

The chain is built from TRBV7-9 and TRBJ1-1, with D possibly being TRBD1 (6 bases). The CDR3 length is 12 residues. V lost 1 base and J lost 8, with 8 bases in between. The germline V gene encodes CDR1 SEHNR and CDR2 FQNEAQ (reference sequence). In nucleotides, the CDR3 is TGTGCCAGCAGCTTAGGGACAGCAGAAGCTTTCTTT. Protein product: CASSLGTAEAFF. Full variable domain (remainder filled in from reference TRBV7-9 and TRBJ1-1): DTGVSQNPRHKITKRGQNVTFRCDPISEHNRLYWYRQTLGQGPEFLTYFQNEAQLEKSRLLSDRFSAERPKGSFSTLEIQRTEQGDSAMYLCASSLGTAEAFFGQGTRLTVV.

The chain combines TRBV29-1 with TRBJ2-3; D call uncertain. CDR3 length: 13 residues. In germline, CDR1 is SQVTM, CDR2 ANQGSEA. The V end lost 7 bases, the J end lost 0 bases, and 11 bases lay between the germline ends. The CDR3, as DNA: TGCAGCGCCCGCCCGAGAAGCACAGATACGCAGTATTTT. Translating gives CSARPRSTDTQYF.

CDR3 protein: CASSEVLVNQPQHF. The CDR3 nucleotides are TGTGCCAGCAGTGAAGTACTCGTCAATCAGCCCCAGCATTTT. The gene calls are TRBV6-1 and TRBJ1-5; no definite D call. The germline V and J ends were trimmed by 1 base and 3 bases, with 7 bases remaining between them. CDR3 size: 14 residues. In germline, CDR1 is MNHNS, CDR2 SASEGT.

The chain links TRBV7-8 to TRBJ2-6; weak D call: TRBD2 (6 bases). The CDR3 contains 22 residues. The V end was cut by 3 bases, the J end by 2 bases, with 29 bases between. Germline V gene sequence: CDR1 SGHVS, CDR2 FQNEAQ. CDR3 in amino acids: CASSFGGSGGAAGRTGANVLTF. CDR3 in DNA: TGTGCCAGCAGCTTCGGGGGATCAGGTGGGGCAGCCGGTCGCACTGGGGCCAACGTCCTGACTTTC.

This clone was observed many times. This chain connects TRBV7-2 to TRBJ2-2; the match to TRBD1 covers 8 bases. The ends lost 5 bases at V and 4 bases at J; junction bases unmatched: 9. CDR3 length: 16 amino acids. Germline loops: CDR1 SGHTA, CDR2 FQGNSA. The CDR3 here is CASSAQGQGITGELFF. CDR3 sequence (DNA): TGTGCCAGCAGCGCCCAAGGACAGGGAATCACCGGGGAGCTGTTTTTT.

Only one count was recorded for this clone. The V gene is TRBV18, the J gene TRBJ2-5; a weak D match, TRBD2 (6 bases). Germline-derived CDR1 and CDR2 are KGHSH and LQKENI. There are 13 residues in the CDR3. V lost 3 bases, J lost 4 bases, and 9 bases lay in between. CDR3 sequence (DNA): TGTGCCAGCTCACCTCCGACTAGAGAGACCCAGTACTTC. Its translation is CASSPPTRETQYF.

V and J are TRBV10-2 and TRBJ1-2; possible D gene TRBD1, 5 bases. V lost 6 bases and J 3 bases, leaving 17 bases between the germline ends. The germline gives CDR1 WSHSY, CDR2 SAAADI. The CDR3 length is 15 residues. The chain's CDR3 is CASRGLRGGDYGYTF. Written as DNA, the CDR3 is TGCGCCAGCAGAGGTTTAAGGGGAGGGGACTATGGCTACACCTTC.

A word on this clone: An end of the junction differs from the germline gene, which may be a read error. The rearrangement joins TRBV9 to TRBJ2-3; D is possibly TRBD2 (6 bases). The germline CDR1 and CDR2 sequences are SGDLS and YYNGEE. The CDR3 is made up of 13 amino acids. For the CDR3, the DNA is TGTGCCAGCAGCCCGAGTTTTCAGGACCCAGCGGGTTTT. It is translated as CASSPSFQDPAGF. The complete variable domain, with remaining parts taken from reference TRBV9 and TRBJ2-3, reads DSGVTQTPKHLITATGQRVTLRCSPRSGDLSVYWYQQSLDQGLQFLIQYYNGEERAKGNILERFSAQQFPDLHSELNLSSLELGDSALYFCASSPSFQDPAGFGPGTRLTVL.

The CDR3 region has the DNA TGCGCCAGCAGCAGGGGCCCGGGTCGAAGCACTGAAGCTTTCTTT. Its translation is CASSRGPGRSTEAFF. The J gene is TRBJ1-1, the V gene TRBV5-1; D is possibly TRBD1 (5 bases). Trimming shortened V by 4 bases and J by 4 bases, and 17 bases separated the two germline ends. CDR1 and CDR2 from the germline V gene are SGHRS and YFSETQ. This CDR3 comprises 15 residues.

This sequence joins TRBV4-1 and TRBJ1-2; no clear D. The CDR3 is made up of 17 amino acids. The V end lost 0 bases, the J end lost 2 bases, and 16 bases lay between the germline ends. The germline V gene has CDR1 MGHRA and CDR2 YSYEKL. The chain's CDR3 is CASSQDIAGGRNYGYTF. In nucleotides, the CDR3 is TGCGCCAGCAGCCAAGATATCGCGGGAGGAAGGAACTATGGCTACACCTTC.

This rearrangement joins TRBV6-5 to TRBJ2-3; TRBD1 matches 8 bases. The germline gives CDR1 MNHEY, CDR2 SVGAGI. The CDR3 totals 15 residues. The ends lost 2 bases at V and 6 bases at J; junction bases unmatched: 7. The CDR3 DNA sequence: TGTGCCAGCAGTTACACCGGACAGGGTCCGGATACGCAGTATTTT. This translates into CASSYTGQGPDTQYF.